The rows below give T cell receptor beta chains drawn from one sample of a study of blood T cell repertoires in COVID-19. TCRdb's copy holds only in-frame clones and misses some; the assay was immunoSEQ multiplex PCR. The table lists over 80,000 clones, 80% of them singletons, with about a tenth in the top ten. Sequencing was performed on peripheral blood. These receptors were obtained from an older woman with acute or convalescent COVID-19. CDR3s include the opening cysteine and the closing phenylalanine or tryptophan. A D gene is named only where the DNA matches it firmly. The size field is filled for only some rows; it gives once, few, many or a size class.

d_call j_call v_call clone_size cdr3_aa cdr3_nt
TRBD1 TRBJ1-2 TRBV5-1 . CASSLWGTGSSEGYTF TGCGCCAGCAGCTTGTGGGGGACAGGGAGTTCGGAAGGCTACACCTTC
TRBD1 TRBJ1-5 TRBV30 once CAWSQDRGQPQHF TGTGCCTGGAGTCAAGACAGGGGTCAGCCCCAGCATTTT
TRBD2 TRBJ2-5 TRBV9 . CASGRASGFQETQYF TGTGCCAGCGGGAGGGCTAGCGGCTTCCAAGAGACCCAGTACTTC
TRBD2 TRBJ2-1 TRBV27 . CASSPRGTSGGARFNEQFF TGTGCCAGCAGTCCCCGGGGGACTAGCGGGGGGGCCCGGTTCAATGAGCAGTTCTTC
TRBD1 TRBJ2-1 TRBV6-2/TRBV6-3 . CASSYLGQGWNEQFF TGTGCCAGCAGTTATTTAGGACAGGGTTGGAATGAGCAGTTCTTC
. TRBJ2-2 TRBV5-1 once CASSNGLANTGELFF TGCGCCAGCAGCAACGGACTGGCGAACACCGGGGAGCTGTTTTTT
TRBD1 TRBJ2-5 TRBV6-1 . CASSEDRGNGETQYF TGTGCCAGCAGTGAGGACAGGGGAAATGGGGAGACCCAGTACTTC
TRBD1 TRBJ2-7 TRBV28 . CASRRQGGMYEQYF TGTGCCAGCAGGCGACAGGGTGGGATGTACGAGCAGTACTTC
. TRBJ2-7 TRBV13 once CASSRGGNYEQYF TGTGCCAGCAGCAGGGGAGGTAACTACGAGCAGTACTTC
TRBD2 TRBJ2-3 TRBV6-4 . CASSERGETDTQYF TGTGCCAGCAGTGAGCGGGGGGAGACAGATACGCAGTATTTT
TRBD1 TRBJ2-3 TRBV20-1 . CSASRDRGSDTQYF TGCAGTGCTAGTAGAGACAGGGGGTCGGATACGCAGTATTTT
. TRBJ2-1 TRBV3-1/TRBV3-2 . CASSLRPTANNEQFF TGTGCCAGCAGCCTTAGACCGACAGCAAACAATGAGCAGTTCTTC
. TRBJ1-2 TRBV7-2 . CASSLGGAVNYGYTF TGTGCCAGCAGCTTAGGGGGCGCAGTTAACTATGGCTACACCTTC
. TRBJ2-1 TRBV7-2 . CASSLAGNLYNEQFF TGTGCCAGCAGCTTGGCGGGAAATCTTTACAATGAGCAGTTCTTC
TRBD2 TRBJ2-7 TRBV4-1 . CASSQDPSGFYEQYF TGCGCCAGCAGCCAAGACCCTAGCGGGTTCTACGAGCAGTACTTC
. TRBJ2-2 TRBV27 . CASSRGTGELFF TGTGCCAGCTCTAGGGGGACCGGGGAGCTGTTTTTT
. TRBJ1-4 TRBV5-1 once CASSLIGSTNEKLFF TGCGCCAGCAGCTTGATCGGGTCCACCAATGAAAAACTGTTTTTT
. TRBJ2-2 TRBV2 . CASSEDSTNTGELFF TGTGCCAGCAGTGAAGATAGCACGAACACCGGGGAGCTGTTTTTT
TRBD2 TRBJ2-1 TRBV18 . CASSPPGPTSGSYNEQFF TGTGCCAGCTCACCACCGGGTCCGACTAGCGGCTCCTACAATGAGCAGTTCTTC
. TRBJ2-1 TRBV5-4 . CASSPTPGQGDEQFF TGTGCCAGCAGCCCCACTCCGGGTCAGGGCGATGAGCAGTTCTTC
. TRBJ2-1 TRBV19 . CASSRGIEQFF TGTGCCAGTAGTCGGGGTATCGAGCAGTTCTTC
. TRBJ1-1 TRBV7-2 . CASSLGGVRTEAFF TGTGCCAGCAGCTTAGGGGGGGTCCGGACTGAAGCTTTCTTT
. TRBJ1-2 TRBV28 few CASSLGPGRYGYTF TGTGCCAGCAGCTTAGGGCCCGGTCGGTATGGCTACACCTTC
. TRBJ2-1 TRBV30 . CAWSVRDNEQFF TGTGCCTGGAGTGTACGAGACAATGAGCAGTTCTTC
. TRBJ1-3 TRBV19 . CASSTRKGGNTIYF TGTGCCAGTAGTACCCGGAAGGGGGGAAACACCATATATTTT
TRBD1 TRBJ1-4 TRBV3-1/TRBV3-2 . CASSWGQGAGELFF TGTGCCAGCAGCTGGGGACAGGGGGCAGGAGAACTGTTTTTT
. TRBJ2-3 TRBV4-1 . CASSLGLFPPTDTQYF TGCGCCAGCAGCCTAGGACTTTTCCCCCCCACAGATACGCAGTATTTT
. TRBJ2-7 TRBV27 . CASSPLSSYEQYF TGTGCCAGCAGTCCCCTCAGCTCCTACGAGCAGTACTTC
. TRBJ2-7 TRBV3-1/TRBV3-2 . CASSQDSLIHEQYF TGTGCCAGCAGCCAAGATAGCTTGATCCACGAGCAGTACTTC
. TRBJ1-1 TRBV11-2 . CASSIKGGAYTEAFF TGTGCCAGCAGCATCAAAGGGGGGGCTTACACTGAAGCTTTCTTT
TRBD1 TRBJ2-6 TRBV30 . CAWSTGGGGANVLTF TGTGCCTGGAGTACAGGGGGCGGTGGGGCCAACGTCCTGACTTTC
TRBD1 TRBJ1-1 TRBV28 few CASSFVWGTGGLDEAFF TGTGCCAGCAGTTTTGTATGGGGAACAGGGGGCCTGGATGAAGCTTTCTTT
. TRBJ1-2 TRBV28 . CASRVVGVRDGGYTF TGTGCCAGCAGGGTAGTTGGTGTGCGGGATGGGGGCTACACCTTC
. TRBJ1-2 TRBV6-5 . CASSYSTGGYGYTF TGTGCCAGCAGTTACTCGACGGGGGGGTATGGCTACACCTTC
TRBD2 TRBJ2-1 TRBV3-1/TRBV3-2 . CASSQEALAGGRPYNEQFF TGTGCCAGCAGCCAAGAGGCACTAGCGGGGGGCCGACCTTACAATGAGCAGTTCTTC
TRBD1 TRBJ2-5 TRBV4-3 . CASSQDRGAGGTLGETQYF TGCGCCAGCAGCCAAGATCGGGGCGCAGGGGGCACCTTGGGGGAGACCCAGTACTTC
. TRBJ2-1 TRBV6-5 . CASSYSEISPTNEQFF TGTGCCAGCAGTTACTCGGAGATATCCCCAACGAATGAGCAGTTCTTC
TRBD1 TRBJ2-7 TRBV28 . CASTDRVNEQYF TGTGCCAGCACGGACAGGGTAAACGAGCAGTACTTC
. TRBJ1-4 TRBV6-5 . CASSLGEKLFF TGTGCCAGCAGTCTCGGTGAAAAACTGTTTTTT
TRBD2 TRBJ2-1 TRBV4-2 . CASSRGAGGTKDEQFF TGTGCCAGCAGCCGAGGGGCGGGAGGGACGAAAGATGAGCAGTTCTTC
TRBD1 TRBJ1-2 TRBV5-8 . CASSLGQGAYGYTF TGTGCCAGCAGCCTGGGACAGGGGGCCTATGGCTACACCTTC
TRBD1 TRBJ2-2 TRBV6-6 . CASSKGQGTNTGELFF TGTGCCAGCAGTAAGGGACAGGGGACGAACACCGGGGAGCTGTTTTTT
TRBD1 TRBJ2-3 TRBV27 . CASSFLGQGEDTQYF TGTGCCAGCAGTTTCCTCGGACAGGGTGAAGATACGCAGTATTTT
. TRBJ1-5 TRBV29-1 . CSVGQGGNQPQHF TGCAGCGTTGGGCAGGGTGGCAATCAGCCCCAGCATTTT
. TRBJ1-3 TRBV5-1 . CASSLGASGNTIYF TGCGCCAGCAGCTTGGGGGCGAGTGGAAACACCATATATTTT
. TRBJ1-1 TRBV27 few CASSQQGSTEAFF TGTGCCAGCAGCCAACAGGGAAGCACTGAAGCTTTCTTT
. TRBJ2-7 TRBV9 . CASSVDSSYEQYF TGTGCCAGCAGCGTGGACTCATCCTACGAGCAGTACTTC
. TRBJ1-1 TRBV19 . CASSVSGSGTEAFF TGTGCCAGTAGTGTCTCAGGGTCGGGCACTGAAGCTTTCTTT
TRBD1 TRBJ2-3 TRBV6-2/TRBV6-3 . CASSSGTGFTDTQYF TGTGCCAGCAGTTCCGGGACAGGGTTTACAGATACGCAGTATTTT
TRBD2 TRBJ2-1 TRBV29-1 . CSGGLAGWNEQFF TGCAGCGGCGGACTAGCGGGGTGGAATGAGCAGTTCTTC